The subject of this entry is one TCR beta chain. It has no known antigen specificity. Base-call qualities are not available, and no considerably larger clone is one nucleotide away. This specimen's treatment or condition label, interpreted: some 20 received Ad26.COV2.S at low or high dose, single or two shots; about 5 received placebo; per-sample allocation not given. Repertoires of vaccine and placebo recipients were sequenced from samples collected on day 63 after the first injection. Cohort 1b enrolled roughly 25 adults aged 18-55 years at a single site in Boston, USA, between 29 July and 7 August 2020. Ad26.COV2.S consisted of a replication-incompetent adenovirus type 26 vector by which a prefusion-stabilized SARS-CoV-2 spike protein from the original Wuhan strain was expressed. The data were obtained in a study of Ad26.COV2.S vaccination and SARS-CoV-2 variants listed by TCRdb under 2021. Regarding the study in general: Vaccine-arm donors came from COV1001, a multicentre, randomized, double-blind, placebo-controlled phase I-IIa trial of Ad26.COV2.S in healthy adults. Dosing of Ad26.COV2.S was intramuscular, at either 5x10^10 or 1x10^11 viral particles, delivered as one shot or as two shots spaced 56 days apart. TCRbeta repertoire sequencing was used to assess the specificity and breadth of SARS-CoV-2-reactive T cell receptors after Ad26.COV2.S vaccination. A total of some 30 samples were included in the TCR-sequenced set, comprising around 19 Ad26.COV2.S vaccine recipients, 5 placebo recipients and 8 SARS-CoV-2 convalescent individuals. Trial participants were randomized into five groups of five: low-dose or high-dose Ad26.COV2.S given once or twice, or placebo on both occasions. Blinding of investigators to trial group allocation was maintained during experiments and outcome assessment.

The immunoSEQ Assay was used to sequence TCRbeta CDR3 regions. After extraction, genomic DNA underwent amplification by bias-controlled multiplex PCR, followed by high-throughput sequencing. As for the original processing: To quantify the absolute abundance of each unique TCRbeta CDR3 region, sequences were collapsed and filtered. Usable DNA was measured by amplifying reference genes present in all nucleated cells, and TCRbeta template counts were normalized to that usable DNA to estimate T cell fraction. Repertoire TCRs were annotated as SARS-CoV-2-specific by exact matching of V gene, CDR3 amino acid sequence and J gene to a known reactive TCR set. The reference SARS-CoV-2 TCR set was derived from MIRA and filtered for enrichment in COVID-19-positive ImmuneCODE repertoires, a step that removed public or cross-reactive TCRs. Drawing on the MIRA antigens, annotated TCRs were analysed further at the level of specific ORF or position within ORF. Breadth was defined as the number of annotated unique rearrangements divided by the total number of unique productive rearrangements, and depth was defined as the summed frequency of the annotated unique rearrangements. Two-sided Wilcoxon rank-sum tests were used to compare TCR breadth between groups. As stored in TCRdb, this immuneACCESS dataset retains in-frame rearrangements with V and J assigned. A fraction of the clones does not appear; measured against another copy, unresolved V genes explain less than half of the discrepancy, and the remainder lacks a known reason. The V and J calls and the clone size are those of that table, but D and trimming were determined from the DNA. In this sample the table shows 440,000 or so clones, roughly 90% of which occur a single time. The leading ten clones occupy 1.5% to 2% of the sample.

What the work shows at the level of the full study, not this receptor alone: Ad26.COV2.S recipients had higher spike-specific TCR breadth than placebo recipients (P = 0.0014). After vaccination, substantial breadth of spike-specific CD8+ and CD4+ T cell responses was reported. It was noted by the authors that total T cell responses may have been underestimated by the TCR breadth and depth analyses. The study was not powered to compare responses between vaccine doses or regimens. Comparable non-spike TCR breadth was observed between vaccine and placebo recipients, consistent with only spike being contained in the vaccine.

Reading from cysteine to phenylalanine, the CDR3 counts 13 amino acids. Of all the DNA, just the CDR3 is kept, 39 bases in frame from base 1. Germline trimming: 2 bases from V, 3 bases from J; junction bases outside gene matches: 1. CDR1 SGHRS and CDR2 YFSETQ were looked up in the germline V gene. The sequence links TRBV5-1 to TRBJ2-7; 8 bases in the junction line up with TRBD2. This sequence originates from a person between 18 and 65 years old who received the Ad26.COV2.S COVID-19 vaccine or a placebo. The sample here was peripheral blood, taken in a trial of Ad26.COV2.S vaccine versus placebo. The nucleotide sequence is TGCGCCAGCAGCTTAGCGGGGGTCTACGAGCAGTACTTC. Translated, this is CASSLAGVYEQYF.